This entry lists 10 T cell receptor beta chains sequenced from one sample in a study of T-cell reconstitution after alpha-beta-depleted transplantation in children. Unique molecular identifiers were incorporated when the TCRbeta library was constructed. Each CDR3 protein is one row after TCRdb ran MiXCR on the PCR reads. The sample lists 190,000 or so distinct CDR3 sequences, about 6.8% occurring once. The sequenced sample was PBMCs from the stem cell graft donor, obtained from the stem cell graft. Receptor source: a human donor who donated a stem cell graft to a child with Wiskott-Aldrich syndrome.

Many counts were recorded for this clonotype. The gene calls are TRBV20-1 and TRBJ1-1; a possible D gene is TRBD1 (5 bases). This CDR3 contains 14 residues. The germline V gene encodes CDR1 DFQATT and CDR2 SNEGSKA (reference sequence). Trimming shortened V by 1 base and J by 0 bases, and 9 bases separated the two germline ends. The CDR3: CSARVWGVNTEAFF. CDR3 nucleotides: TGCAGTGCTAGAGTTTGGGGGGTGAACACTGAAGCTTTCTTT.

At least ten counts were recorded for this clonotype. The chain couples TRBV7-9 to TRBJ2-1; a possible D gene is TRBD2 (5 bases). The CDR3 loop spans 14 amino acids. The V end was cut by 1 base, the J end by 4 bases, with 8 bases between. Germline values: CDR1 SEHNR, CDR2 FQNEAQ (reference sequence). CDR3 loop: CASSLVGIYNEQFF. The CDR3 region has the DNA TGTGCCAGCAGCTTAGTCGGGATTTACAATGAGCAGTTCTTC.

The gene calls are TRBV7-9 and TRBJ2-7; 15 bases line up with TRBD2. Germline lookup yields CDR1 SEHNR and CDR2 FQNEAQ (reference sequence). The V and J ends lost 1 base and 5 bases, in that order; junction bases with no gene match: 3. There are 16 residues in the CDR3. The CDR3 DNA is TGTGCCAGCAGCTTAGAGGGACTAGCGGGAGGTAACGAGCAGTACTTC. This translates into CASSLEGLAGGNEQYF.

This clonotype was observed a few times. The germline gene is not matched at one end of the junction; a read error may be the cause. The rearrangement joins TRBV20-1 to TRBJ2-3; 8 bases match TRBD2. The germline gives CDR1 DFQATT, CDR2 SNEGSKA (reference sequence). The CDR3 consists of 17 residues. This CDR3 reads CCATHGSTGGPIDTQYF. In nucleotides, the CDR3 is TGCTGTGCTACCCATGGGTCGACGGGAGGGCCCATAGATACGCAGTATTTT.

The chain couples TRBV5-1 to TRBJ2-1, with D hard to call. V dropped 5 bases and J dropped 3 bases, with 15 bases sitting between them. Germline V gene data show CDR1 as SGHRS and CDR2 as YFSETQ. This CDR3 contains 15 residues. CDR3 region: CASRLTPFGYNEQFF. In DNA form, the CDR3 reads TGCGCCAGCAGACTGACCCCTTTCGGCTACAATGAGCAGTTCTTC.

V usage is TRBV24-1 and J usage is TRBJ2-1, with TRBD1 matching over 7 bases. CDR1 is KGHDR, CDR2 SFDVKD, per germline. This CDR3 comprises 13 residues. The CDR3 DNA reads TGTGTCGTTAGGGACAGTCGTGCCAATGAGCAGTTCTTC. Protein: CVVRDSRANEQFF.

In its sample, this clonotype was seen a few times. The CDR3 does not close with the conserved phenylalanine or tryptophan, likely indicating a read error. The genes are TRBV5-6 and TRBJ1-1, with D maybe TRBD1 (6 bases). Germline V gene data show CDR1 as SGHDT and CDR2 as YYEEEE. V gave up 2 bases and J gave up 6 bases, with 11 bases separating them. The CDR3 runs 13 residues. CDR3 residues: CASSFGRGAEAFL. As DNA, the CDR3 is TGTGCCAGCAGCTTCGGGAGGGGGGCTGAAGCTTTCCTT.

This clonotype was found many times. V usage is TRBV29-1 and J usage is TRBJ2-3, with TRBD1 matching 9 bases. CDR3 length: 17 amino acids. The V gene's germline CDR1 is SQVTM and CDR2 ANQGSEA. The V gene end was trimmed by 2 bases and the J gene end by 0 bases; junction bases not matched to a gene: 9. CDR3 sequence: CSVETGTGGYSTDTQYF. The CDR3 nucleotides read TGCAGCGTTGAAACCGGCACAGGGGGCTACAGCACAGATACGCAGTATTTT.

The chain combines TRBV13 with TRBJ2-1; no clear D. Trimming took 0 bases from V and 6 from J, leaving 12 bases between them. From germline, CDR1 is PRHDT and CDR2 FYEKMQ (reference sequence). This CDR3 is 15 amino acids long. CDR3: CASSLGGSRRNEQFF. The CDR3 DNA sequence: TGTGCCAGCAGCTTAGGGGGGTCGCGTCGCAATGAGCAGTTCTTC. The entire variable domain, with the rest obtained from reference TRBV13 and TRBJ2-1, is as follows: AAGVIQSPRHLIKEKRETATLKCYPIPRHDTVYWYQQGPGQDPQFLISFYEKMQSDKGSIPDRFSAQQFSDYHSELNMSSLELGDSALYFCASSLGGSRRNEQFFGPGTRLTVL.

Ten or more counts support this clonotype. J is TRBJ2-7 and V is TRBV12-3 or TRBV12-4; perhaps TRBD2 as D (5 bases). The CDR3 covers 16 residues. With 5 bases removed from V and 4 bases from J, the gap between germline ends came to 21 bases. This CDR3 reads CASSPFIGVVAYEQYF. The CDR3, as DNA: TGTGCCAGCAGTCCCTTCATCGGGGTCGTCGCGTACGAGCAGTACTTC.